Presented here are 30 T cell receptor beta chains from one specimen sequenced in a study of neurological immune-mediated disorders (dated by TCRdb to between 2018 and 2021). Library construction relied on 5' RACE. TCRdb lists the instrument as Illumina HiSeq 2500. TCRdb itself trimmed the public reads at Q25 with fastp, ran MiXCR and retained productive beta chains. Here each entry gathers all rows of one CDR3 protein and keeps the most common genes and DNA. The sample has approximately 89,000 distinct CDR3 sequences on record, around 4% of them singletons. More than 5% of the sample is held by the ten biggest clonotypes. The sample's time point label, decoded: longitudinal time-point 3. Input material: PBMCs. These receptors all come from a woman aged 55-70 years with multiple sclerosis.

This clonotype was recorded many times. CDR3 sequence: CASGSDLAGELFF. The CDR3 DNA follows: TGTGCTAGTGGTTCCGACTTGGCCGGGGAGCTGTTTTTT. This rearrangement joins TRBV12-5 to TRBJ2-2, with unresolved D. V was trimmed by 4 bases and J by 6 bases, leaving 9 bases between them. CDR3 size: 13 residues. Germline V lookup: CDR1 LGHNT, CDR2 FRNRAP.

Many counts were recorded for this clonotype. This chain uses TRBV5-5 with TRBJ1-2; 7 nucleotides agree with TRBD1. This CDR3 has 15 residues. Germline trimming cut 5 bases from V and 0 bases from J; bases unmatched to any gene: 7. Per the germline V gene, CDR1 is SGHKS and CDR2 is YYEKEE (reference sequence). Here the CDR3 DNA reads TGTGCCAGCAGGGAGGGACAGAGTCCTAACTATGGCTACACCTTC. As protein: CASREGQSPNYGYTF.

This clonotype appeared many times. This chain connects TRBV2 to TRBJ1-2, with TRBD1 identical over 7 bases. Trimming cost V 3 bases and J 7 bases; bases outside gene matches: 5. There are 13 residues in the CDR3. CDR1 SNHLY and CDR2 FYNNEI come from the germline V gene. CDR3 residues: CASSESTGLGYTF. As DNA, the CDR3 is TGTGCCAGCAGTGAGTCGACAGGGCTTGGCTACACCTTC.

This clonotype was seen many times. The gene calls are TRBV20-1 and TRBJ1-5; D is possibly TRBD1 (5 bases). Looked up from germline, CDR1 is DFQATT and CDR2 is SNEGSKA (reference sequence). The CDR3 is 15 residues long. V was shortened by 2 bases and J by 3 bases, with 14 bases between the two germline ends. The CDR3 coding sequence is TGCAGTGCTAGACCACAACGGGGCACCAATCAGCCCCAGCATTTT. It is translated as CSARPQRGTNQPQHF.

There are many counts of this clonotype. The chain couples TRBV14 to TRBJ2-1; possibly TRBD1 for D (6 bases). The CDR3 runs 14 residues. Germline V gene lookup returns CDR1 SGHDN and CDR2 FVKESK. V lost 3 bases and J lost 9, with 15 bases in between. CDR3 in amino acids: CASSHRTGHSEQFF. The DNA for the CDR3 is TGTGCCAGCAGCCATAGAACAGGGCACAGTGAGCAGTTCTTC.

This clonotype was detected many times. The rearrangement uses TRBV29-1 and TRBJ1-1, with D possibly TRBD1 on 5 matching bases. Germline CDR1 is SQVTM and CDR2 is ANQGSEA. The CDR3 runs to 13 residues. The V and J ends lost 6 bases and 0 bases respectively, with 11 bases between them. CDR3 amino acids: CSVSGGLNTEAFF. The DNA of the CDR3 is TGCAGCGTCTCGGGGGGATTGAACACTGAAGCTTTCTTT.

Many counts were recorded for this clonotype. The CDR3 protein is CASSLWRDEYTGELFF. CDR3 bases: TGTGCCAGCAGTCTTTGGCGGGACGAATACACCGGGGAGCTGTTTTTT. The chain combines TRBV12-3 or TRBV12-4 with TRBJ2-2, with a possible D match to TRBD2 (6 bases). The CDR3 consists of 16 residues. V lost 5 bases, J lost 3 bases, and 16 bases lay in between.

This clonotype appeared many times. CDR3 DNA: TGCGCCAGCACCCCAGGCGAAGGGGACGACGGGGGTCCCCAGCATTTT. The encoded protein is CASTPGEGDDGGPQHF. V gene TRBV4-1 combines with J gene TRBJ1-5; D might be TRBD1 (5 bases). Trimming pared 7 bases from V and 10 bases from J, leaving 26 bases between. Germline CDR1 reads MGHRA; CDR2 reads YSYEKL. The CDR3 is 16 amino acids.

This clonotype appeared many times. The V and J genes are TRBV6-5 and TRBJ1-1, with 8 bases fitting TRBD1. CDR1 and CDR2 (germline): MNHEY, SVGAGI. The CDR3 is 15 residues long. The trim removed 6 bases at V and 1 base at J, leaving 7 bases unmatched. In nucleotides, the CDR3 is TGTGCCAGCAGACGACAGGGGAGGGGGAACACTGAAGCTTTCTTT. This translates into CASRRQGRGNTEAFF.

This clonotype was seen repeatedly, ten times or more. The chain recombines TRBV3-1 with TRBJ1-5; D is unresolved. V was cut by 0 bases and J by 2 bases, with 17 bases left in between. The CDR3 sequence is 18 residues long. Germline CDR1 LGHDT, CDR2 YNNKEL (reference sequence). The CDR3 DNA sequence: TGTGCCAGCAGCCAAGAACCGAAAGGGCGGGCGGGCAATCAGCCCCAGCATTTT. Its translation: CASSQEPKGRAGNQPQHF.

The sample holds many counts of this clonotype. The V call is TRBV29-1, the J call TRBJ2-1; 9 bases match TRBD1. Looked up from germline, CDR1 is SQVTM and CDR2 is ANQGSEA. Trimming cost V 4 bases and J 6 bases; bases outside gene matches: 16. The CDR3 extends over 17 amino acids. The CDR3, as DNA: TGCAGCGTTGCCGCATACAGGGGGCGCTTAGGCATCAATGAGCAGTTCTTC. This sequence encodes CSVAAYRGRLGINEQFF.

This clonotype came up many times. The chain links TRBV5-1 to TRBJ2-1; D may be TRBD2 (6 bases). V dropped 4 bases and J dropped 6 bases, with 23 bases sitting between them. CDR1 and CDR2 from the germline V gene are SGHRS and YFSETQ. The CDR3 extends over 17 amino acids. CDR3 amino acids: CASSGLGGADVGNEQFF. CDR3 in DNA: TGCGCCAGCAGCGGGCTAGGAGGGGCTGACGTGGGCAATGAGCAGTTCTTC.

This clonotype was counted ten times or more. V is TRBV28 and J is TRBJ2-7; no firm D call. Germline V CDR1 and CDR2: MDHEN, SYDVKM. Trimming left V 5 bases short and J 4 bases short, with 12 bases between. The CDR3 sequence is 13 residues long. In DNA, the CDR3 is TGTGCCAGCAGTCTCCCCTTGGGGTACGAGCAGTACTTC. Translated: CASSLPLGYEQYF.

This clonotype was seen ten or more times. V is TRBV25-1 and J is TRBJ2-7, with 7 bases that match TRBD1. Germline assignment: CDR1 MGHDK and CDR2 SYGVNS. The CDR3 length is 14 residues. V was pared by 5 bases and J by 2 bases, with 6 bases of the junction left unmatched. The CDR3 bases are TGTGCCAGCAGTAAGGACAGGAGTCCCTACGAGCAGTACTTC. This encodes CASSKDRSPYEQYF.

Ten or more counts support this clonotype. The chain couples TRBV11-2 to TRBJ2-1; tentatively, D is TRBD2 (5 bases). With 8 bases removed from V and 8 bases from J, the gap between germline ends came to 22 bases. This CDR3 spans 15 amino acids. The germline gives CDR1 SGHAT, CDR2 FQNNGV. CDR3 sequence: CASSDFRTPGDEQFF. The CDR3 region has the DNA TGTGCCAGCTCCGATTTCCGGACGCCCGGGGATGAGCAGTTCTTC.

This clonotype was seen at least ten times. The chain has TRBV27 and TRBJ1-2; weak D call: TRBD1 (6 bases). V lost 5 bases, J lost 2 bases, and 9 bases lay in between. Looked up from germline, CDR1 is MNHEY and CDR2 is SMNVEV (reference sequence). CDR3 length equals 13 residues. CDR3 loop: CASSRQVNYGYTF. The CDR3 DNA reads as TGTGCCAGCAGTAGACAGGTGAACTATGGCTACACCTTC.

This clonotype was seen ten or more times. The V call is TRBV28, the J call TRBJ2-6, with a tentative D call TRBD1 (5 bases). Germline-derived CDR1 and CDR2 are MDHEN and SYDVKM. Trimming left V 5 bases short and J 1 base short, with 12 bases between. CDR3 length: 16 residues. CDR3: CASSQTGPSGANVLTF. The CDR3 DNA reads TGTGCCAGCAGTCAAACAGGCCCTTCTGGGGCCAACGTCCTGACTTTC.

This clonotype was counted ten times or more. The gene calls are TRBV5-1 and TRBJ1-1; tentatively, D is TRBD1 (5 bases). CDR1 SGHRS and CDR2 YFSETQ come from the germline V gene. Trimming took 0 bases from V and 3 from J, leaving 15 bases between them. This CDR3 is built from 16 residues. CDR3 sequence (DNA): TGCGCCAGCAGCTTGGCAGGGACCCTACGGGACACTGAAGCTTTCTTT. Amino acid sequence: CASSLAGTLRDTEAFF.

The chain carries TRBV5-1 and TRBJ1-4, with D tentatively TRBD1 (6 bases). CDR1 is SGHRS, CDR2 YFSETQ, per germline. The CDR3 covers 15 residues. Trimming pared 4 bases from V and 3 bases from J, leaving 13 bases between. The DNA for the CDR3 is TGCGCCAGCAGCCATGGGGGACAACCTAATGAAAAACTGTTTTTT. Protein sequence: CASSHGGQPNEKLFF.

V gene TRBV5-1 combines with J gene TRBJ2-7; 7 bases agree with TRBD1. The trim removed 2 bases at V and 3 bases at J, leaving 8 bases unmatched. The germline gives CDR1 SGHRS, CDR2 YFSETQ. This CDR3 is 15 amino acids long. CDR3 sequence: CASSFGSGQCYEQYF. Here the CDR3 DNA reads TGCGCCAGCAGCTTTGGATCGGGACAGTGCTACGAGCAGTACTTC. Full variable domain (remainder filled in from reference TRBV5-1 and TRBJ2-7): KAGVTQTPRYLIKTRGQQVTLSCSPISGHRSVSWYQQTPGQGLQFLFEYFSETQRNKGNFPGRFSGRQFSNSRSEMNVSTLELGDSALYLCASSFGSGQCYEQYFGPGTRLTVT.

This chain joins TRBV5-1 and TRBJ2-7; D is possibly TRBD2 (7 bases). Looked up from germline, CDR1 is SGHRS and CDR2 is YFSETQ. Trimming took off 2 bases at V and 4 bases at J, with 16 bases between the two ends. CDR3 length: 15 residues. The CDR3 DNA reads TGCGCCAGCAGCTTAGAAGGGGGGGGCGGATACGAGCAGTACTTC. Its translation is CASSLEGGGGYEQYF. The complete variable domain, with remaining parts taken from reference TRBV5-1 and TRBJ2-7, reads KAGVTQTPRYLIKTRGQQVTLSCSPISGHRSVSWYQQTPGQGLQFLFEYFSETQRNKGNFPGRFSGRQFSNSRSEMNVSTLELGDSALYLCASSLEGGGGYEQYFGPGTRLTVT.

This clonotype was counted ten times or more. DNA for the CDR3: TGTGCCAGCAGCCCCCAGGGGGGGAAGGGGTACGAGCAGTACTTC. Its translation is CASSPQGGKGYEQYF. The chain joins TRBV7-2 to TRBJ2-7; possibly TRBD1 or TRBD2 for D (7 bases each). Trimming removed 5 bases at V and 4 bases at J, with 18 bases between. Germline lookup yields CDR1 SGHTA and CDR2 FQGNSA. This CDR3 is 15 amino acids long.

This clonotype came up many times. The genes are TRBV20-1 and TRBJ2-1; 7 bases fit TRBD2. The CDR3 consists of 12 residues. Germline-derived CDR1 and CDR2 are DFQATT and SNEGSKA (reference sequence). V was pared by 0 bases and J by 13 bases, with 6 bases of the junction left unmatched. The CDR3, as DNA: TGCAGTGCTAGAGATTCGGGAGGCCGCCAGTTCTTC. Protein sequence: CSARDSGGRQFF.

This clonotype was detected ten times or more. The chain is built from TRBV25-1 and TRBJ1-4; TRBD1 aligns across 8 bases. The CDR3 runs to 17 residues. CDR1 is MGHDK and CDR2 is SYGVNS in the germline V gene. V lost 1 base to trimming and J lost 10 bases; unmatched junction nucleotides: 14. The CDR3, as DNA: TGTGCCAGCAGTGAATCTGGCGTGACAGGGGTTTTCGGAAAACTGTTTTTT. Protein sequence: CASSESGVTGVFGKLFF.

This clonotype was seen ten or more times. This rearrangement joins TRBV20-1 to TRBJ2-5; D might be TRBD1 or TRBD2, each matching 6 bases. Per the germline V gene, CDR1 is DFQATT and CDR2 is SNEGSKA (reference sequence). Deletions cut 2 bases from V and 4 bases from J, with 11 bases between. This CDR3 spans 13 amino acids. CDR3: CSARRRGGETQYF. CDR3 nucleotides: TGCAGTGCTAGACGCAGGGGAGGAGAGACCCAGTACTTC.

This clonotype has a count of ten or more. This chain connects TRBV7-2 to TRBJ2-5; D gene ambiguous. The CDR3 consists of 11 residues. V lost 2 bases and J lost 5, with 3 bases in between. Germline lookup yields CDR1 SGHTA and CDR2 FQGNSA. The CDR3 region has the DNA TGTGCCAGCAGCTTAACTGAGACCCAGTACTTC. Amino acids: CASSLTETQYF.

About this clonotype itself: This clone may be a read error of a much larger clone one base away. The CDR3 reads CASSEPLSGNTIYF. The CDR3 bases are TGTGCCAGCAGTGAACCTTTATCTGGAAACACCATATATTTT. The chain uses TRBV6-1 and TRBJ1-3; D gene ambiguous. CDR3 length: 14 residues. V lost 2 bases to trimming and J lost 1 base, with 6 bases between them. The germline CDR1 and CDR2 sequences are MNHNS and SASEGT.

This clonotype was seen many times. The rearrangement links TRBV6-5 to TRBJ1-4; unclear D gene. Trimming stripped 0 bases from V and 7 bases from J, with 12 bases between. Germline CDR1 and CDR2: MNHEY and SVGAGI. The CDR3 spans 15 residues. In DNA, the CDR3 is TGTGCCAGCAGTTACTCGGGGATTCAAGGTGAAAAACTGTTTTTT. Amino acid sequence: CASSYSGIQGEKLFF.

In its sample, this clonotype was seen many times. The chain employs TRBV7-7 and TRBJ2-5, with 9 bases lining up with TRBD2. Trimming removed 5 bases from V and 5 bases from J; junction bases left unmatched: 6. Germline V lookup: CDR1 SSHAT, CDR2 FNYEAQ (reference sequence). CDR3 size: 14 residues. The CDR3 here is CASSRSGGSETQYF. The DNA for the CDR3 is TGTGCCAGCAGCCGTAGCGGGGGCTCTGAGACCCAGTACTTC.

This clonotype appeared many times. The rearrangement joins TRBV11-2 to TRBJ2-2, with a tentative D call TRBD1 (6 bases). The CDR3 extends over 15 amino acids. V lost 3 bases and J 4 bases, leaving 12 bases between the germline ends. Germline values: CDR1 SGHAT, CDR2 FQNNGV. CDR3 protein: CASSFTGTGTGELFF. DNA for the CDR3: TGTGCCAGCAGCTTCACAGGGACGGGCACCGGGGAGCTGTTTTTT. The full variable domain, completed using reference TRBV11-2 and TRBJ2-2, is EAGVAQSPRYKIIEKRQSVAFWCNPISGHATLYWYQQILGQGPKLLIQFQNNGVVDDSQLPKDRFSAERLKGVDSTLKIQPAKLEDSAVYLCASSFTGTGTGELFFGEGSRLTVL.